Included here is one T cell receptor (beta chain) sequence, with context. This entry comes from a study of blood T cell repertoires in COVID-19. Study context: T cells, B-cell-depleted T cells, or PBMCs supplied cDNA or gDNA.

Assay: immunoSEQ multiplex PCR; the TCRdb copy retains only in-frame clones and omits some. There are approximately 250,000 clones in the sample; around 80% occur only once, and about 1.5% lies in the top ten. Trimming removed 6 bases at V and 5 bases at J, with 10 bases between. The CDR3 spans 13 residues. Germline-derived CDR1 and CDR2 are MNHEY and SMNVEV (reference sequence). What was sequenced was peripheral blood. The genes are TRBV27 and TRBJ2-2; D gene uncertain. This clonotype was sampled from a woman aged 40 to 50 who had recovered from COVID-19. CDR3 DNA sequence: TGTGCCAGCAGCCTATACAGTACCGGGGAGCTGTTTTTT. This encodes CASSLYSTGELFF.